These 14 T cell receptor beta chains originate from one sample sequenced in a study of cytomegalovirus exposure and HLA in healthy donors. The PCR had 60 Vbeta and 13 Jbeta primers. TCRdb keeps only in-frame clones here, not all; method: immunoSEQ multiplex PCR. The sample records 170,000 or so clones, over 70% being singletons. The sample was PBMCs. All receptors derive from a woman between 50 and 59 years old in good health and CMV-seropositive.

The chain combines TRBV10-3 with TRBJ1-5, with TRBD1 identical over 7 bases. Germline CDR1 and CDR2: ENHRY and SYGVKD. Unmatched junction bases numbered 4, after V lost 6 bases and J lost 5 bases. The CDR3 is 13 amino acids. The CDR3 sequence is CAISRDSDQPQHF. The CDR3 coding sequence is TGTGCCATCAGCCGGGACAGCGATCAGCCCCAGCATTTT.

The chain carries TRBV20-1 and TRBJ2-3; D uncertain. V was cut by 3 bases and J by 6 bases, with 7 bases left in between. CDR3 length: 11 amino acids. Germline V gene sequence: CDR1 DFQATT, CDR2 SNEGSKA (reference sequence). The CDR3 bases are TGCAGTGCTAGGTTGAGGGATACGCAGTATTTT. Translating it yields CSARLRDTQYF.

CDR3 in amino acids: CASSQGGGAYNEQFF. The CDR3, as DNA: TGCGCCAGCAGCCAAGGCGGGGGGGCCTACAATGAGCAGTTCTTC. The rearrangement links TRBV4-3 to TRBJ2-1; TRBD2 aligns across 9 bases. CDR1 LGHNA and CDR2 YSLEER come from the germline V gene. V gave up 1 base and J gave up 2 bases; unmatched junction bases: 0. The CDR3 sequence is 15 residues long.

This clone was seen a handful of times. The rearrangement links TRBV12-5 to TRBJ1-1, with unresolved D. The CDR3 sequence is 14 residues long. V lost 2 bases, J lost 4 bases, and 11 bases lay in between. Germline CDR1 LGHNT, CDR2 FRNRAP. In DNA, the CDR3 is TGTGCTAGTGGTTTGTTGTCCCCGGGCACTGAAGCTTTCTTT. Protein sequence: CASGLLSPGTEAFF.

The chain couples TRBV29-1 to TRBJ2-5, with 8 positions matching TRBD1. The J call is in doubt because the DNA end fits TRBJ2-7 better. Germline-derived CDR1 and CDR2 are SQVTM and ANQGSEA. CDR3 length: 14 residues. CDR3 in DNA: TGCAGCGTCTTAGGGGACAGGACTAACTACGAGCAGTACTTC. Its protein product is CSVLGDRTNYEQYF.

The rearrangement uses TRBV5-4 and TRBJ2-3; D is possibly TRBD2 (5 bases). This CDR3 spans 14 amino acids. From germline, CDR1 is SGHNT and CDR2 YYREEE (reference sequence). V lost 3 bases, J lost 4 bases, and 12 bases lay in between. CDR3 in amino acids: CASSSDSSADTQYF. CDR3 sequence (DNA): TGTGCCAGCAGCTCGGACTCGTCGGCAGATACGCAGTATTTT. Full variable domain (missing parts from reference TRBV5-4 and TRBJ2-3): ETGVTQSPTHLIKTRGQQVTLRCSSQSGHNTVSWYQQALGQGPQFIFQYYREEENGRGNFPPRFSGLQFPNYSSELNVNALELDDSALYLCASSSDSSADTQYFGPGTRLTVL.

V is TRBV6-5 and J is TRBJ1-2; D is uncertain. V shed 5 bases and J shed 8 bases, with 15 bases lying between them. Per germline, CDR1 MNHEY and CDR2 SVGAGI. The CDR3 sequence is 13 residues long. This chain's CDR3 is CASSVPPDLGYTF. The DNA of the CDR3 is TGTGCCAGCAGTGTGCCTCCAGACTTAGGCTACACCTTC.

The chain is built from TRBV27 and TRBJ2-6; D ambiguous. CDR3 size: 15 residues. V lost 5 bases, J lost 2 bases, and 10 bases lay in between. Germline V lookup: CDR1 MNHEY, CDR2 SMNVEV (reference sequence). The CDR3 nucleotides read TGTGCCAGCAGTCCCCGCGGTACTGGGGCCAACGTCCTGACTTTC. Residues: CASSPRGTGANVLTF.

The chain uses TRBV7-3 and TRBJ2-2; 11 bases align to TRBD1. Germline CDR1 is SGHTA and CDR2 is FQGTGA. Trimming took 5 bases from V and 7 from J; bases not matched to a gene: 3. The length of the CDR3 is 14 residues. The CDR3 nucleotides are TGTGCCAGCAGCATGGGACAGGGGGTCGGGGAGCTGTTTTTT. Its protein product is CASSMGQGVGELFF.

This rearrangement joins TRBV27 to TRBJ2-5; no definite D call. Looked up from germline, CDR1 is MNHEY and CDR2 is SMNVEV (reference sequence). The ends were cut back, 5 bases at V and 0 bases at J, with 7 bases in the middle. The length of the CDR3 is 13 residues. This chain's CDR3 is CASSPLYQETQYF. CDR3 DNA sequence: TGTGCCAGCAGTCCCCTGTACCAAGAGACCCAGTACTTC.

This clone came up a few times. The chain employs TRBV15 and TRBJ2-5, with D possibly matching TRBD1 (6 bases). This CDR3 is 16 amino acids long. The V and J ends lost 5 bases and 3 bases respectively, with 19 bases between them. Germline-derived CDR1 and CDR2 are LNHNV and YYDKDF (reference sequence). The CDR3 coding sequence is TGTGCCACCAGCTTCCCACTGGGGACAAGGGAAGAGACCCAGTACTTC. The encoded protein is CATSFPLGTREETQYF.

V usage is TRBV7-2 and J usage is TRBJ1-2; no reliable D call. Germline lookup yields CDR1 SGHTA and CDR2 FQGNSA. Trimming stripped 1 base from V and 6 bases from J, with 9 bases between. The CDR3 extends over 13 amino acids. The CDR3 spells CASSLVRQDGYTF. The DNA of the CDR3 is TGTGCCAGCAGCTTAGTCAGGCAGGATGGCTACACCTTC.

The chain employs TRBV9 and TRBJ1-2; D is perhaps TRBD1 (6 bases). The germline V and J ends were trimmed by 0 bases and 4 bases, with 19 bases remaining between them. This CDR3 region has 17 residues. From germline, CDR1 is SGDLS and CDR2 YYNGEE. CDR3 nucleotide sequence: TGTGCCAGCAGCGTAGCTACCGGACGGGCAGGGGCCTATGGCTACACCTTC. Translation: CASSVATGRAGAYGYTF. Drawing the rest from reference TRBV9 and TRBJ1-2, the complete variable domain is DSGVTQTPKHLITATGQRVTLRCSPRSGDLSVYWYQQSLDQGLQFLIQYYNGEERAKGNILERFSAQQFPDLHSELNLSSLELGDSALYFCASSVATGRAGAYGYTFGSGTRLTVV.

The gene calls are TRBV6-5 and TRBJ2-7, with 8 nucleotides matching TRBD1. The germline gives CDR1 MNHEY, CDR2 SVGAGI. This CDR3 is built from 14 residues. The J segment lost 0 bases and the V segment lost 5 bases, leaving 3 bases of the junction unmatched. This chain's CDR3 is CASSRQGYSYEQYF. The DNA for the CDR3 is TGTGCCAGCAGTAGACAGGGGTACTCCTACGAGCAGTACTTC.